This T cell receptor (beta chain) was observed in a study of cytomegalovirus exposure and HLA in healthy donors. Overall study findings and caveats: Most TCR beta V segments were productive about 90% or about 30% of the time in an earlier analysis. Most subjects had HLA-A and HLA-B alleles reportedly predicted accurately by TCR beta sequences.

This PCR relied on a set of 60 Vbeta primers and 13 Jbeta primers. TCRdb keeps only in-frame clones here, not all; method: immunoSEQ multiplex PCR. The data contain tens of thousands of clones, less than 80% of them seen just once; the ten biggest clones take up around 2.3%. Everyone who donated was a healthy bone marrow donor. Notes on this clone: The antigen is unknown.

Sequences were obtained from PBMCs. The TCR comes from a man aged 30-40 years in good health and CMV-seronegative.

The chain's CDR3 is CASSRLAGEDRNTGELFF. In nucleotides, the CDR3 is TGTGCCAGCAGCCGACTAGCGGGGGAGGATAGGAACACCGGGGAGCTGTTTTTT. This chain uses TRBV4-2 with TRBJ2-2, with 12 bases matching TRBD2. CDR1 is LGHNA and CDR2 is YNFKEQ in the germline V gene. Losses at the gene ends were 4 bases for V and 1 base for J; bases not matched to a gene: 7. CDR3 length equals 18 residues.